The rows below give T cell receptor beta chains drawn from one sample of a study of OX40 agonist ivuxolimab in advanced cancers. The table came from immunoSEQ multiplex PCR; TCRdb's copy has only in-frame clones and leaves some out. The sample lists about 120,000 clones; about 93% were seen once. The sequenced sample was CD4+ or CD8+ T cells sorted from blood, obtained in a trial of the OX40 agonist ivuxolimab. The receptors derive from an adult with an advanced solid tumor such as melanoma, head and neck, liver or kidney cancer. Each CDR3 is given with its conserved first and last residue. A D gene is named only where the DNA matches it firmly. The size entry is marked missing in some rows and otherwise reads once, few, many or a size class.

V gene: TRBV28; J gene: TRBJ2-5; D gene: TRBD1; clone size: -; CDR3 DNA: TGTGCCAGCACCCCCACCGGGACAGTAGGAGAGACCCAGTACTTC; CDR3 protein: CASTPTGTVGETQYF
V gene: TRBV7-9; J gene: TRBJ2-3; D gene: -; clone size: once; CDR3 DNA: TGTGCCAGCAGCTTTAGTGTTCCAGATACGCAGTATTTT; CDR3 protein: CASSFSVPDTQYF
V gene: TRBV10-3; J gene: TRBJ1-1; D gene: TRBD1; clone size: -; CDR3 DNA: TGTGCCATCAGTTGGGGAGGGACAGAACTGAACACTGAAGCTTTCTTT; CDR3 protein: CAISWGGTELNTEAFF
V gene: TRBV27; J gene: TRBJ2-3; D gene: TRBD2; clone size: -; CDR3 DNA: TGTGCCAGCAGTTTATATGGGGAACTAGCGGGGGGATTTGATACGCAGTATTTT; CDR3 protein: CASSLYGELAGGFDTQYF
V gene: TRBV25-1; J gene: TRBJ2-6; D gene: -; clone size: once; CDR3 DNA: TGTGCCAGCAGTGAATCGGGCAGGTTCTCTGGGGCCAACGTCCTGACTTTC; CDR3 protein: CASSESGRFSGANVLTF
V gene: TRBV7-3; J gene: TRBJ2-5; D gene: -; clone size: -; CDR3 DNA: TGTGCCAGCAGTAAAGGGAGGGGGAATGGTGAGGAGACCCAGTACTTC; CDR3 protein: CASSKGRGNGEETQYF
V gene: TRBV28; J gene: TRBJ2-2; D gene: TRBD2; clone size: -; CDR3 DNA: TGTGCCAGCAAGCTAGCGGGAGTGGCGGGGGAGCTGTTTTTT; CDR3 protein: CASKLAGVAGELFF
V gene: TRBV7-3; J gene: TRBJ2-7; D gene: TRBD1; clone size: -; CDR3 DNA: TGTGCCAGCAGCCCGGGACAGGGGGGTTTCCACGAGCAGTACTTC; CDR3 protein: CASSPGQGGFHEQYF
V gene: TRBV7-6; J gene: TRBJ1-2; D gene: -; clone size: -; CDR3 DNA: TGTGCCAGCAGCCAATTCAGGGGATCGGATGGCTACACCTTC; CDR3 protein: CASSQFRGSDGYTF
V gene: TRBV28; J gene: TRBJ2-3; D gene: TRBD1; clone size: -; CDR3 DNA: TGTGCCAGCAGTTCCCGGGACAGGGGTTTGGATACGCAGTATTTT; CDR3 protein: CASSSRDRGLDTQYF
V gene: TRBV9; J gene: TRBJ1-1; D gene: -; clone size: few; CDR3 DNA: TGTGCCAGCAGCAGGGAGACGGAGAACACTGAAGCTTTCTTT; CDR3 protein: CASSRETENTEAFF
V gene: TRBV6-6; J gene: TRBJ2-5; D gene: -; clone size: -; CDR3 DNA: TGTGCCAGCAGTTACCGTAAAGAGACCCAGTACTTC; CDR3 protein: CASSYRKETQYF
V gene: TRBV7-2; J gene: TRBJ2-5; D gene: TRBD2; clone size: -; CDR3 DNA: TGTGCCAGCAGCTTAAGTTCGCGGGGGGGACAAGAGACCCAGTACTTC; CDR3 protein: CASSLSSRGGQETQYF
V gene: TRBV5-1; J gene: TRBJ1-3; D gene: -; clone size: -; CDR3 DNA: TGCGCCAGCAGCTTTGCTAGCAGCTCTGGAAACACCATATATTTT; CDR3 protein: CASSFASSSGNTIYF
V gene: TRBV7-3; J gene: TRBJ1-1; D gene: TRBD1; clone size: -; CDR3 DNA: TGTGCCAGCAGCTCCGCCGGGACAGGGATGACTGAAGCTTTCTTT; CDR3 protein: CASSSAGTGMTEAFF
V gene: TRBV7-2; J gene: TRBJ2-5; D gene: -; clone size: -; CDR3 DNA: TGTGCCAGCAGCTTGGGACGCCCGCGAGAGACCCAGTACTTC; CDR3 protein: CASSLGRPRETQYF
V gene: TRBV5-1; J gene: TRBJ2-1; D gene: TRBD1; clone size: -; CDR3 DNA: TGCGCCAGCAGCCCTCCGGGACAGAGGTACAATGAGCAGTTCTTC; CDR3 protein: CASSPPGQRYNEQFF
V gene: TRBV19; J gene: TRBJ1-6; D gene: -; clone size: once; CDR3 DNA: TGTGCCAGTACCATGGGGGCGTCGGGTTCACCCCTCCACTTT; CDR3 protein: CASTMGASGSPLHF
V gene: TRBV19; J gene: TRBJ1-2; D gene: -; clone size: few; CDR3 DNA: TGTGCCAGTAGTGCTAGAGGGTACTTCGGTGGCTACACCTTC; CDR3 protein: CASSARGYFGGYTF
V gene: TRBV28; J gene: TRBJ2-3; D gene: TRBD2; clone size: -; CDR3 DNA: TGTGCCAGCAGTACCCCGGCTAGCGGGAGTAACACAGATACGCAGTATTTT; CDR3 protein: CASSTPASGSNTDTQYF
V gene: TRBV5-6; J gene: TRBJ1-5; D gene: -; clone size: -; CDR3 DNA: TGTGCCAGCAGCTTGGGGCGGGGGTTAGGGGCCCTCAATCAGCCCCAGCATTTT; CDR3 protein: CASSLGRGLGALNQPQHF
V gene: TRBV9; J gene: TRBJ1-5; D gene: -; clone size: -; CDR3 DNA: TGTGCCAGCAGCGCGACAGAAGGAAGCAATCAGCCCCAGCATTTT; CDR3 protein: CASSATEGSNQPQHF
V gene: TRBV19; J gene: TRBJ1-5; D gene: TRBD1; clone size: -; CDR3 DNA: TGTGCCAGTAGTCGGACAGGGTTAGGCAATCAGCCCCAGCATTTT; CDR3 protein: CASSRTGLGNQPQHF
V gene: TRBV28; J gene: TRBJ2-2; D gene: -; clone size: -; CDR3 DNA: TGTGCCAGCAGTTTAAGTGGGGATGCCGGGGAGCTGTTTTTT; CDR3 protein: CASSLSGDAGELFF
V gene: TRBV28; J gene: TRBJ1-5; D gene: -; clone size: -; CDR3 DNA: TGTGCCAGCAGTTCCGTACATAGGGCCAACAATCAGCCCCAGCATTTT; CDR3 protein: CASSSVHRANNQPQHF
V gene: TRBV5-6; J gene: TRBJ1-2; D gene: TRBD1; clone size: -; CDR3 DNA: TGTGCCAGCAGCCAACCGGGACAGGGGGGCTATGGCTACACCTTC; CDR3 protein: CASSQPGQGGYGYTF
V gene: TRBV5-1; J gene: TRBJ2-1; D gene: TRBD2; clone size: -; CDR3 DNA: TGCGCCAGCAGCTTATCAGTAGCGGGAGCGGCGGACGAGCAGTTCTTC; CDR3 protein: CASSLSVAGAADEQFF
V gene: TRBV21-1; J gene: TRBJ2-1; D gene: -; clone size: -; CDR3 DNA: TGTGCCAGCAGCAGAATTCGGGGCTTAGCGGGAGGAGGCAATGAGCAGTTCTTC; CDR3 protein: CASSRIRGLAGGGNEQFF
V gene: TRBV6-5; J gene: TRBJ2-3; D gene: -; clone size: -; CDR3 DNA: TGTGCCAGCAGCCCCAGGGGGGCCGCAGATACGCAGTATTTT; CDR3 protein: CASSPRGAADTQYF
V gene: TRBV30; J gene: TRBJ1-3; D gene: -; clone size: -; CDR3 DNA: TGTGCCTGGAGTTCCGGACGAATCTCTGGAAACACCATATATTTT; CDR3 protein: CAWSSGRISGNTIYF
V gene: TRBV18; J gene: TRBJ2-3; D gene: -; clone size: -; CDR3 DNA: TGTGCCAGCTCACCACAGACGGGAACAGATACGCAGTATTTT; CDR3 protein: CASSPQTGTDTQYF
V gene: TRBV28; J gene: TRBJ1-4; D gene: -; clone size: -; CDR3 DNA: TGTGCCAGCAGGGGTGGGGGGGCCTTGGAAAAACTGTTTTTT; CDR3 protein: CASRGGGALEKLFF
V gene: TRBV29-1; J gene: TRBJ2-5; D gene: -; clone size: -; CDR3 DNA: TGCAGCGGGGCCCATGCTCGCGAGACCCAGTACTTC; CDR3 protein: CSGAHARETQYF
V gene: TRBV6-5; J gene: TRBJ2-2; D gene: TRBD2; clone size: -; CDR3 DNA: TGTGCCAGCAATCAGCGGGAGTTCGTCGGGGAGCTGTTTTTT; CDR3 protein: CASNQREFVGELFF
V gene: TRBV28; J gene: TRBJ2-5; D gene: TRBD1; clone size: -; CDR3 DNA: TGTGCCAGCGAGGGGGACAGGGTCCGCCAAGAGACCCAGTACTTC; CDR3 protein: CASEGDRVRQETQYF
V gene: TRBV7-9; J gene: TRBJ2-3; D gene: -; clone size: -; CDR3 DNA: TGTGCCAGCAGCTCGGCTCCCGGGAGCGGCGATACGCAGTATTTT; CDR3 protein: CASSSAPGSGDTQYF